The clone carrying this T cell receptor (beta chain) was observed many times. The germline V and J ends were trimmed by 6 bases and 4 bases, with 12 bases remaining between them. The CDR3 consists of 13 residues. The sample is drawn from a study of T-cell reconstitution after alpha-beta-depleted transplantation in children. A TCRbeta library incorporating unique molecular identifiers was prepared. Each CDR3 protein gets one entry after TCRdb re-called the PCR reads with MiXCR. The sample has more than 150,000 distinct CDR3 sequences, more than 6.5% seen once. The sample in question was PBMCs from the stem cell graft donor, obtained from the stem cell graft. The chain joins TRBV12-3 or TRBV12-4 to TRBJ1-1, with unresolved D. This sequence was found in a human donor who donated a stem cell graft to a child with Wiskott-Aldrich syndrome. The DNA for the CDR3 is TGTGCCAGCAGCCCGGAAACGGGCACTGAAGCTTTCTTT. Translation gives CASSPETGTEAFF.